This TCR beta chain is drawn from a study of T-cell reconstitution after alpha-beta-depleted transplantation in children. Study-level points and caveats: Some patients' high day-60 TCRbeta diversity was attributed to recipient cells surviving conditioning. Newly produced T cells mostly accounted for T-cell counts and diversity one year post-transplant. Where alpha-beta T cells came from about two months after transplant was reportedly several hundred expanded graft clones.

Preparation of the TCRbeta library was carried out with unique molecular identifiers. Each CDR3 protein is one row after TCRdb ran MiXCR on the PCR reads. This table has over 150,000 distinct CDR3 sequences, 6.6% appearing once. This CDR3 comprises 15 residues. Trimming pared 5 bases from V and 0 bases from J, leaving 11 bases between. CDR1 is SEHNR and CDR2 is FQNEAQ in the germline V gene (reference sequence). This clonotype came up many times. Its antigen is unknown. This chain uses TRBV7-9 with TRBJ1-3; D remains ambiguous. The source is a boy between 2 and 10 years old with acute lymphoblastic leukemia, due to receive a stem cell transplant. The sequences come from PBMCs, collected before TCRalphabeta/CD19-depleted stem cell transplant. CDR3 protein: CASSDGRHSGNTIYF. The CDR3 DNA reads as TGTGCCAGCAGCGACGGACGGCACTCTGGAAACACCATATATTTT.